This T cell receptor (beta chain) appears in the sequencing data of a study of blood T cell repertoires in COVID-19. Study at large: PBMCs, B-cell-depleted T cells, or T cells were the source of the cDNA or gDNA that made up the material.

There are 14 residues in the CDR3. Germline V CDR1 and CDR2: SGHTA, FQGNSA. Trimming stripped 3 bases from V and 8 bases from J, with 16 bases between. Per the authors' pipeline: Scientists estimated how many nucleated cells there were by amplifying reference gene primers. Sequenced by immunoSEQ multiplex PCR; TCRdb stores in-frame clones only, minus some. V and J calls and clone size are those listed in that table; D and trimming were worked out from the DNA. The sample shows 250,000 to 350,000 clones, roughly 86% of them seen only once. The J gene is TRBJ1-2, the V gene TRBV7-2; D unclear. This clonotype was sampled from a woman aged 25 to 39 who had recovered from COVID-19. Sequenced input: PBMCs or T cells enriched from blood (not recorded which). The CDR3 is CASSFFNAGEGYTF. CDR3 bases: TGTGCCAGCAGCTTTTTTAATGCCGGAGAAGGCTACACCTTC. Using reference TRBV7-2 and TRBJ1-2 for the parts outside the CDR3, the full variable domain is GAGVSQSPSNKVTEKGKDVELRCDPISGHTALYWYRQSLGQGLEFLIYFQGNSAPDKSGLPSDRFSAERTGGSVSTLTIQRTQQEDSAVYLCASSFFNAGEGYTFGSGTRLTVV.